The 17 T cell receptor beta chains presented below share a single source sample, sequenced in a study of Graves' ophthalmopathy and Graves' hyperthyroidism (dated by TCRdb to about 2018). Reads for this sample came from an Illumina HiSeq 2000. For repertoire sequencing, the TCR beta CDR3 regions were amplified from RNA transcripts. A first-round RT-PCR used HTBI primers with the Qiagen OneStep RT-PCR kit, followed by a second-round multiplex PCR, size selection and purification. TCRdb ran its own pipeline on the public reads, namely fastp trimming at Q25 and MiXCR clone calling, and kept in-frame beta chains. Rows are combined by CDR3 protein, so each entry shows the most common genes and DNA. Present in this sample are about 700,000 distinct CDR3 sequences, 35% to 50% of which were seen just once. Jointly, the top ten make up around 3% of the sample. Material for sequencing was peripheral blood. These receptors originate from an adult man with Graves' ophthalmopathy.

This chain joins TRBV6-4 and TRBJ1-5; no definite D call. This CDR3 has 15 amino acids. In germline, CDR1 is MRHNA, CDR2 SNTAGT. V shed 6 bases and J shed 0 bases, with 12 bases lying between them. The CDR3 sequence: CASRDRRNSNQPQHF. Written as DNA, the CDR3 is TGTGCCAGCAGGGACCGCCGTAATAGCAATCAGCCCCAGCATTTT.

This clonotype was counted at least ten times. J is TRBJ1-1 and V is TRBV7-3; 9 bases match TRBD1. The CDR3 length is 17 residues. In germline, CDR1 is SGHTA, CDR2 FQGTGA. V dropped 5 bases and J dropped 1; count of bases not matched to a gene: 11. The CDR3 region is CASSPTGGGDTNTEAFF. The CDR3 DNA follows: TGTGCCAGCAGCCCCACAGGGGGCGGTGATACGAACACTGAAGCTTTCTTT.

With respect to this clonotype: Since the CDR3 does not end with the conserved phenylalanine or tryptophan, this likely comes from a read error. This chain links TRBV7-3 with TRBJ1-6, with D possibly TRBD1 on 5 matching bases. V was cut by 5 bases and J by 7 bases, with 12 bases left in between. The CDR3 length is 14 residues. CDR1 and CDR2 from the germline V gene are SGHTA and FQGTGA. The CDR3 is CASSTGWMNSPLHS. CDR3 sequence (DNA): TGTGCCAGCAGCACAGGTTGGATGAATTCACCCCTCCACTCT.

Note on this clonotype: One junction end disagrees with the germline gene, perhaps due to a read error. The V and J genes are TRBV10-2 and TRBJ2-7; D perhaps matches TRBD2 (5 bases). Germline V lookup: CDR1 WSHSY, CDR2 SAAADI. The CDR3 is made up of 12 amino acids. The CDR3 DNA is TGTGCCACCTTGAGGGTTACCTACGAGCAGTACTTC. It encodes CATLRVTYEQYF.

The CDR3 DNA is TGTGCCAGCTCGAGCGGCCCGGGACAGGGGACCGCCGGCTCTGGGGCCAACGTCCTGACTTTC. Translating gives CASSSGPGQGTAGSGANVLTF. The gene calls are TRBV13 and TRBJ2-6; 10 nucleotides agree with TRBD1. The CDR3 has 21 amino acids. Trimming took 8 bases from V and 0 from J; bases not matched to a gene: 19. Germline lookup yields CDR1 PRHDT and CDR2 FYEKMQ (reference sequence).

CDR3 nucleotide sequence: TGCAGCGTTGAAGAGGCGGTGCTAGCGGAGCAGTTCTTC. Protein product: CSVEEAVLAEQFF. J is TRBJ2-1 and V is TRBV29-1; D is perhaps TRBD2 (6 bases). Trimming took off 0 bases at V and 10 bases at J, with 13 bases between the two ends. There are 13 residues in the CDR3. Germline V gives CDR1 SQVTM, CDR2 ANQGSEA.

This clonotype was seen ten or more times. The chain combines TRBV20-1 with TRBJ2-5; maybe TRBD2 (5 bases). CDR3 length: 15 residues. V lost 3 bases and J lost 1, with 15 bases in between. CDR1 is DFQATT, CDR2 SNEGSKA, per germline (reference sequence). As DNA, the CDR3 is TGCAGTGCTAGCAGCCTTAGCGTGGGCCAAGAGACCCAGTACTTC. Translating it yields CSASSLSVGQETQYF.

The chain joins TRBV12-3 or TRBV12-4 to TRBJ1-5, with D possibly being TRBD1 (6 bases). Trimming removed 1 base from V and 7 bases from J, with 14 bases in between. The CDR3 loop spans 15 amino acids. This CDR3 reads CASSLGRGIGQPQHF. The CDR3 DNA follows: TGTGCCAGCAGTTTAGGCAGGGGAATTGGCCAGCCCCAGCATTTT.

The rearrangement joins TRBV12-3 or TRBV12-4 to TRBJ2-2; 9 nucleotides line up with TRBD1. The CDR3 extends over 17 amino acids. V lost 6 bases, J lost 4 bases, and 12 bases stayed unmatched. CDR3 loop: CASSWTGERVGTGELFF. CDR3 nucleotides: TGTGCCAGCAGCTGGACAGGGGAAAGGGTGGGCACCGGGGAGCTGTTTTTT.

This clonotype has a handful of counts. The chain employs TRBV11-1 and TRBJ2-7, with 7 positions matching TRBD1. CDR3 length: 14 amino acids. V shed 3 bases, J shed 2 bases, and the junction held 4 bases outside the gene matches. Looked up from germline, CDR1 is SGHAT and CDR2 is FQDESV (reference sequence). The CDR3 region is CASSFGDRPYEQYF. The DNA for the CDR3 is TGTGCCAGCAGCTTCGGGGACAGACCCTACGAGCAGTACTTC.

To note about this clonotype: A junction end diverges from the germline sequence, so it may reflect a read error. The chain combines TRBV7-2 with TRBJ2-5, with 9 bases lining up with TRBD1. Germline V gives CDR1 SGHTA, CDR2 FQGNSA. The CDR3 runs 13 residues. CDR3 bases: TGTGCCAACAGCTTAGGGACAGGGGAGACCCAGTACTTC. Translated: CANSLGTGETQYF.

The chain has TRBV12-5 and TRBJ1-1, with a tentative D call TRBD1 (6 bases). Germline CDR1 and CDR2: LGHNT and FRNRAP. The CDR3 sequence is 13 residues long. The V end lost 4 bases, the J end lost 8 bases, and 14 bases lay between the germline ends. The CDR3 bases are TGTGCTAGTGGTTCGTACCGGACAGACGAAGCTTTCTTT. As protein: CASGSYRTDEAFF.

Written as DNA, the CDR3 is TGTGCCAGCAGCCAAGTCGGCTTCCAAGAGACCCAGTACTTC. Translated, it gives CASSQVGFQETQYF. The chain employs TRBV3-1 and TRBJ2-5; D not certain. The germline V gene has CDR1 LGHDT and CDR2 YNNKEL (reference sequence). This CDR3 is 14 amino acids long. The V and J ends lost 1 base and 1 base respectively, with 7 bases between them.

This clonotype was seen ten or more times. The V gene is TRBV29-1, the J gene TRBJ2-2, with D uncertain. This CDR3 spans 12 amino acids. The V end was cut by 7 bases, the J end by 5 bases, with 11 bases between. Germline CDR1 SQVTM, CDR2 ANQGSEA. CDR3 residues: CSGPVWTGELFF. Written as DNA, the CDR3 is TGCAGCGGTCCTGTATGGACCGGGGAGCTGTTTTTT.

The CDR3 DNA reads as TGTGCCAGCAGTGAGGGACAGGGGGCGGACGAGCAGTACTTC. Encoded protein: CASSEGQGADEQYF. The V gene is TRBV25-1, the J gene TRBJ2-7; TRBD1 matches at 12 bases. The germline CDR1 and CDR2 sequences are MGHDK and SYGVNS. V was pared by 3 bases and J by 5 bases, with 2 bases of the junction left unmatched. The CDR3 contains 14 residues.

Comments on this clonotype: This clone may be a read error of a much larger clone one base away. This CDR3 is missing its conserved last phenylalanine or tryptophan, likely due to a read error. The chain employs TRBV5-1 and TRBJ1-2; TRBD1 aligns across 7 bases. CDR3 size: 13 residues. Per the germline V gene, CDR1 is SGHRS and CDR2 is YFSETQ. J lost 4 bases, V lost 3 bases, and 3 bases had no gene match. CDR3: CASSSGTVYGYTL. CDR3 coding DNA: TGCGCCAGCAGCTCGGGGACAGTCTATGGCTACACCCTC.

As concerns this clonotype: With a much larger clone just one base away, this may be a read error. The chain combines TRBV6-6 with TRBJ1-3; TRBD1 might be the D (5 bases). The CDR3 has 16 residues. The V gene lost 5 bases and the J gene lost 7 bases, with 21 bases spanning the gap. CDR1 is MNHNY, CDR2 SVGAGI, per germline (reference sequence). In nucleotides, the CDR3 is TGTGCCAGCAGTGAAGACCCGGGACGGGGCTCGAACACCATATATTTT. Translation gives CASSEDPGRGSNTIYF.